The sequence of this TCR beta chain was determined in a study of Graves' ophthalmopathy and Graves' hyperthyroidism. Findings and limits, study-wide: Ophthalmopathy cases were distinguished from stable hyperthyroidism by a 13-signature model, reaching 87.88% sensitivity and about 80% specificity. Among expanded thyroid clonotypes above 0.001 frequency, most also occurred in blood.

Germline V gene data show CDR1 as MNHEY and CDR2 as SVGEGT. Trimming stripped 11 bases from V and 0 bases from J, with 23 bases between. This CDR3 spans 17 amino acids. Ten or more counts support this clonotype. Antigen: not known. RNA transcripts served as template for amplifying TCR beta CDR3 sequences. RT-PCR with HTBI primers came first, then second-round multiplex PCR. From the multiplex PCR reads, TCRdb called clonotypes with MiXCR, one entry per CDR3 protein. The profile shows 350,000 to 400,000 distinct CDR3 sequences, about 18% of them singletons. The gene calls are TRBV6-2 or TRBV6-3 and TRBJ1-5; TRBD1 might be the D (6 bases). The source material was peripheral blood. The sequence was collected from a woman aged 18-30 years with Graves' ophthalmopathy. The CDR3, as DNA: TGTGCCGGCGAGCTTCGGGGGGGCCCAGCTAGCAATCAGCCCCAGCATTTT. Translated, it gives CAGELRGGPASNQPQHF.